The entry below describes one T cell receptor beta chain. The antigen is not known. One end of the junction is discordant with germline, which a read error may explain. This sample is drawn from a study of neurological immune-mediated disorders. Germline CDR1 is MNHNY and CDR2 is SVGAGI (reference sequence). CDR3 length: 14 amino acids. The cDNA was generated through 5'RACE incorporating 10-nucleotide random UMIs. TCRdb processed the 5' RACE reads anew with MiXCR; each CDR3 protein has one entry. The data hold under 80,000 distinct CDR3 sequences, with approximately 4.1% observed a single time. PBMCs numbering 2 million and stored at -80 C yielded the unsorted libraries. Whole-study findings and limits: No sharing of CDR3 amino acid sequences was observed among expanded clones across subjects, suggesting private repertoires in all groups.

The chain joins TRBV6-6 to TRBJ1-5, with D tentatively TRBD1 (5 bases). Sequenced input: PBMCs. The receptor's source is a man aged 30 to 45 with multiple sclerosis. The CDR3 loop reads CASSYTQGNQPQNF. CDR3 nucleotide sequence: TGTGCCAGCAGTTACACCCAGGGCAATCAGCCCCAGAATTTT.